The 17 T cell receptor beta chains below all came from one sample that was sequenced in a study of shared clonotypes between healthy human individuals. TCRdb keeps only in-frame clones here, not all; method: immunoSEQ multiplex PCR. The repertoire has 2 million to 2.5 million clones, around 95% of them found once; the top ten carry around 0.13%. Source material: naive CD4+ T cells sorted from blood. Described subset: CD45RA+ positively selected. These receptors were taken from a man younger than 35 in good health.

The chain employs TRBV7-6 and TRBJ2-7; TRBD2 matches at 8 bases. The CDR3 extends over 16 amino acids. Germline CDR1 reads SGHVS; CDR2 reads FNYEAQ. The ends lost 5 bases at V and 1 base at J; junction bases unmatched: 10. In nucleotides, the CDR3 is TGTGCCAGCAGCCCCCGGGGAAGCGGGGGTTCCTACGAGCAGTACTTC. Amino acids: CASSPRGSGGSYEQYF.

V usage is TRBV7-8 and J usage is TRBJ2-7; D could derive from TRBD1 or TRBD2 (6 bases each). This CDR3 spans 14 amino acids. Germline-derived CDR1 and CDR2 are SGHVS and FQNEAQ. V lost 1 base and J lost 6, with 13 bases in between. As DNA, the CDR3 is TGTGCCAGCAGCTTAGAACGGGGGCTAGGCGAGCAGTACTTC. As protein: CASSLERGLGEQYF.

The V and J genes are TRBV5-1 and TRBJ1-5; D gene ambiguous. This CDR3 spans 15 amino acids. The V end was cut by 4 bases, the J end by 3 bases, with 14 bases between. Germline V gives CDR1 SGHRS, CDR2 YFSETQ. The CDR3 spells CASSLEGLANQPQHF. CDR3 DNA: TGCGCCAGCAGCCTAGAGGGTTTAGCCAATCAGCCCCAGCATTTT.

Comments on this clone: This specimen includes other DNA sequences encoding the same CDR3. This chain joins TRBV5-1 and TRBJ2-7; no definite D call. This CDR3 comprises 12 residues. Trimming removed 0 bases from V and 6 bases from J, with 7 bases in between. Germline loops: CDR1 SGHRS, CDR2 YFSETQ. CDR3 protein: CASSLVAGEQYF. DNA for the CDR3: TGCGCCAGCAGCTTGGTGGCAGGCGAGCAGTACTTC.

This chain joins TRBV19 and TRBJ1-1, with D unresolved. Looked up from germline, CDR1 is LNHDA and CDR2 is SQIVND (reference sequence). The V end lost 1 base, the J end lost 3 bases, and 9 bases lay between the germline ends. This CDR3 has 14 amino acids. CDR3 coding DNA: TGTGCCAGTAGTATAGGGGGAAGCGACACTGAAGCTTTCTTT. The encoded protein is CASSIGGSDTEAFF.

CDR3 protein: CASSRDRGDTQYF. The CDR3 region has the DNA TGTGCCAGCAGCAGGGACAGGGGAGATACGCAGTATTTT. V usage is TRBV2 and J usage is TRBJ2-3; TRBD1 matches at 10 bases. Germline trimming cut 6 bases from V and 5 bases from J; bases unmatched to any gene: 2. This CDR3 is built from 13 residues. Looked up from germline, CDR1 is SNHLY and CDR2 is FYNNEI.

The rearrangement links TRBV2 to TRBJ2-3; a possible D gene is TRBD2 (6 bases). The germline V and J ends were trimmed by 7 bases and 2 bases, with 19 bases remaining between them. The CDR3 runs 16 residues. Germline V gene data show CDR1 as SNHLY and CDR2 as FYNNEI. CDR3 sequence reads: CASIGGKTGITDTQYF. The CDR3 region has the DNA TGTGCCAGCATAGGAGGGAAAACTGGAATCACAGATACGCAGTATTTT.

V is TRBV10-2 and J is TRBJ2-5; no definite D call. Germline V gene lookup returns CDR1 WSHSY and CDR2 SAAADI. V was clipped by 4 bases and J by 5 bases, with 11 bases between them. The CDR3 loop spans 13 amino acids. The CDR3 DNA sequence: TGCGCCAGCAGTGGGGGTATTCGGGAGACCCAGTACTTC. Its protein is CASSGGIRETQYF.

Only one count was recorded for this clone. The V gene is TRBV10-3, the J gene TRBJ2-1, with no clear D. Trimming shortened V by 6 bases and J by 4 bases, and 4 bases separated the two germline ends. This CDR3 comprises 11 residues. The V gene's germline CDR1 is ENHRY and CDR2 SYGVKD. The CDR3 bases are TGTGCCATCAGGCAATACAATGAGCAGTTCTTC. Encoded protein: CAIRQYNEQFF.

The rearrangement links TRBV7-9 to TRBJ2-2; 8 positions agree with TRBD2. V shed 1 base, J shed 3 bases, and the junction held 4 bases outside the gene matches. Germline CDR1 SEHNR, CDR2 FQNEAQ (reference sequence). CDR3 size: 16 residues. CDR3 sequence reads: CASSLDPGGHTGELFF. CDR3 in DNA: TGTGCCAGCAGCTTAGACCCGGGGGGGCACACCGGGGAGCTGTTTTTT.

Note on this clone: A junction boundary mismatches the germline segment, possibly from a read error. This same CDR3 is encoded by further DNA sequences in the sample. The chain links TRBV30 to TRBJ2-7; D ambiguous. This CDR3 spans 12 amino acids. Germline CDR1 is GTSNPN and CDR2 is SVGIG (reference sequence). The CDR3, as DNA: TGTGCCTGGAGTCCTACCCCCTATGAGCAGTACTTC. It codes for CAWSPTPYEQYF. The whole variable domain, filled in from reference TRBV30 and TRBJ2-7, reads SQTIHQWPATLVQPVGSPLSLECTVEGTSNPNLYWYRQAAGRGLQLLFYSVGIGQISSEVPQNLSASRPQDRQFILSSKKLLLSDSGFYLCAWSPTPYEQYFGPGTRLTVT.

The chain is built from TRBV30 and TRBJ1-1, with a possible D match to TRBD1 (5 bases). Per the germline V gene, CDR1 is GTSNPN and CDR2 is SVGIG (reference sequence). V was pared by 8 bases and J by 12 bases, with 19 bases between. The CDR3 length is 11 residues. In DNA, the CDR3 is TGTGCCCAGAGGGGCGGCCTTGAGTCTTTCTTT. This sequence encodes CAQRGGLESFF. Drawing the rest from reference TRBV30 and TRBJ1-1, the complete variable domain is SQTIHQWPATLVQPVGSPLSLECTVEGTSNPNLYWYRQAAGRGLQLLFYSVGIGQISSEVPQNLSASRPQDRQFILSSKKLLLSDSGFYLCAQRGGLESFFGQGTRLTVV.

The V and J genes are TRBV19 and TRBJ1-4, with 7 bases that match TRBD1. CDR1 and CDR2 from the germline V gene are LNHDA and SQIVND (reference sequence). The V segment lost 7 bases and the J segment 0 bases; nucleotides outside the gene matches: 11. This CDR3 comprises 17 residues. Here the CDR3 reads CASKETGRSATNEKLFF. CDR3 in DNA: TGTGCCAGTAAGGAGACAGGGCGCTCGGCAACTAATGAAAAACTGTTTTTT.

J is TRBJ2-3 and V is TRBV4-1; weak D call: TRBD2 (6 bases). This CDR3 comprises 16 residues. Germline V CDR1 and CDR2: MGHRA, YSYEKL. Trimming cost V 1 base and J 0 bases, with 11 bases left between them. CDR3 loop: CASSQVNAGSTDTQYF. The CDR3 coding sequence is TGCGCCAGCAGCCAAGTCAACGCGGGAAGCACAGATACGCAGTATTTT.

The genes are TRBV19 and TRBJ1-3; D is unclear. V lost 3 bases and J 0 bases, leaving 12 bases between the germline ends. The length of the CDR3 is 16 residues. The germline CDR1 and CDR2 sequences are LNHDA and SQIVND (reference sequence). The CDR3, as DNA: TGTGCCAGTAGTATTGCCGCGGAACTCTCTGGAAACACCATATATTTT. It translates to CASSIAAELSGNTIYF. Using reference TRBV19 and TRBJ1-3 for the parts outside the CDR3, the full variable domain is DGGITQSPKYLFRKEGQNVTLSCEQNLNHDAMYWYRQDPGQGLRLIYYSQIVNDFQKGDIAEGYSVSREKKESFPLTVTSAQKNPTAFYLCASSIAAELSGNTIYFGEGSWLTVV.

This chain connects TRBV2 to TRBJ2-5, with D possibly matching TRBD1 (5 bases). The CDR3 length is 15 residues. The germline CDR1 and CDR2 sequences are SNHLY and FYNNEI. Trimming cost V 4 bases and J 4 bases, with 16 bases left between them. CDR3 DNA: TGTGCCAGCAGTGCGCAGGGCGCGCCCATAGAGACCCAGTACTTC. Its translation is CASSAQGAPIETQYF.

This sequence joins TRBV19 and TRBJ1-5; tentative D call: TRBD1 (5 bases). V shed 8 bases and J shed 2 bases, with 13 bases lying between them. Germline V gene sequence: CDR1 LNHDA, CDR2 SQIVND (reference sequence). The CDR3 runs 14 residues. The CDR3 DNA sequence: TGTGCCAGTTATGGGGGGAGAGGCAATCAGCCCCAGCATTTT. This gives the protein CASYGGRGNQPQHF.